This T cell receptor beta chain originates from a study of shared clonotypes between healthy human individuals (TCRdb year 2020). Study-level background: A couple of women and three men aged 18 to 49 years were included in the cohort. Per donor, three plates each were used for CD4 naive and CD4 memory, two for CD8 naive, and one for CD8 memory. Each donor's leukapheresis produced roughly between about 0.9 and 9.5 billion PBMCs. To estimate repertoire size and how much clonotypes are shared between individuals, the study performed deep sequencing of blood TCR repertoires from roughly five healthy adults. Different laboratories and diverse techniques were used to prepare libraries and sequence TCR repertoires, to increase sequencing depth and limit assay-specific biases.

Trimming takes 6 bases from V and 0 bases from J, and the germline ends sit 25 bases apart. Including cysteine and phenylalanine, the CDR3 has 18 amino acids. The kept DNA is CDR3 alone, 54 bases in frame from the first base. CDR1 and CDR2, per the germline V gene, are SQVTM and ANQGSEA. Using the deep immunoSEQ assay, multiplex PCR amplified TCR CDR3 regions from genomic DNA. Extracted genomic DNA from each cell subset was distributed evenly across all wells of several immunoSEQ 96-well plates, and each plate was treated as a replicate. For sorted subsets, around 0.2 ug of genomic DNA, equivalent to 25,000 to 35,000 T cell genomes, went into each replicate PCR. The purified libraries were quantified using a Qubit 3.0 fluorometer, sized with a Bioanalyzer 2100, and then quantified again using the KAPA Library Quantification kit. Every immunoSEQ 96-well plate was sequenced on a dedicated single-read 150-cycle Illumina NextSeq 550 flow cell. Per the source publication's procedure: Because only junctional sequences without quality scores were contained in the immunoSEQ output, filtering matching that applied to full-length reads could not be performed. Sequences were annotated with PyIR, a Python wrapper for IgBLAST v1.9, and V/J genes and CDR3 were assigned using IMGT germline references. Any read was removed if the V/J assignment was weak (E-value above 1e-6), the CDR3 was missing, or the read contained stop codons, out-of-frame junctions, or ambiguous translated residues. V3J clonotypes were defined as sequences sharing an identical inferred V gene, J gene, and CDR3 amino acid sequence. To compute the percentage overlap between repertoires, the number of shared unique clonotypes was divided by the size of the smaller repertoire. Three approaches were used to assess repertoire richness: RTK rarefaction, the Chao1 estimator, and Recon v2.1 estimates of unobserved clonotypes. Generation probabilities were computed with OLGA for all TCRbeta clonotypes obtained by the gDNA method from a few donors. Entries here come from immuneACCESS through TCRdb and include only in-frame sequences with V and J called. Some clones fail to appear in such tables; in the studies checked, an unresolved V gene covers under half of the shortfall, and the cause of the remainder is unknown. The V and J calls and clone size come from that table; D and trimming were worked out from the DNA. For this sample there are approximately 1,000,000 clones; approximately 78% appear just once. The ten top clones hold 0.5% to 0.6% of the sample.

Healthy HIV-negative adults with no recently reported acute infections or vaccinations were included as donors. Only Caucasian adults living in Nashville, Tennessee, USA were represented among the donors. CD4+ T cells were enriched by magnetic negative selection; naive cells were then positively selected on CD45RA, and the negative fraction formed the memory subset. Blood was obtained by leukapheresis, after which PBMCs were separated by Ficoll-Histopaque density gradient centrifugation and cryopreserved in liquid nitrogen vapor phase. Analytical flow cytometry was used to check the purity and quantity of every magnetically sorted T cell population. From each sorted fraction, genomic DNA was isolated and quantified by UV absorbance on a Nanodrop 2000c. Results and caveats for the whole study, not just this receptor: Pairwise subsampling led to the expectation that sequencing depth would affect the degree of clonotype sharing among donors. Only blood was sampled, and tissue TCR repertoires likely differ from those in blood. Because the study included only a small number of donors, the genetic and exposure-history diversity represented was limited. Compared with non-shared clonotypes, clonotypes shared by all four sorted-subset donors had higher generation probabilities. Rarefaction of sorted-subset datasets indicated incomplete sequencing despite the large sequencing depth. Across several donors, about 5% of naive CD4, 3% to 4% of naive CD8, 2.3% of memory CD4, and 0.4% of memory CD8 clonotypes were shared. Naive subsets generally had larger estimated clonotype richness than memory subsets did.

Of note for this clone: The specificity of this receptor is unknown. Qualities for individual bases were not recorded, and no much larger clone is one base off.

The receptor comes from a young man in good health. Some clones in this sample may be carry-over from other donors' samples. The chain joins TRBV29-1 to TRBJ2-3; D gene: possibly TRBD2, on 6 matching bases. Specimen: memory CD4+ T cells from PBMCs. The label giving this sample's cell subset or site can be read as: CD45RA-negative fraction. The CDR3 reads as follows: CSVPGGSGVKSSTDTQYF. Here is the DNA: TGCAGCGTCCCCGGCGGTAGCGGAGTAAAGTCTAGCACAGATACGCAGTATTTT.